The T cell receptor beta chain under discussion was sequenced for a study of CD4+ T cells in melanoma (dated by TCRdb to between 2021 and 2024). The study in broad terms: The study examined neoantigen-specific CD4+ T cells in human melanoma. General study outcomes and caveats: According to the report, neoantigen-specific CD4+ T cells in melanoma displayed diverse differentiation states. Neoantigen-specific CD4+ T cells were reported to be correlated with the function of CD8+ T cells, macrophages and B cells.

A note on this clone: Which antigen it targets is not known. No base qualities exist here, and no much larger clone lies one base off it.

CDR1 and CDR2 are drawn from the germline V gene (reference sequence): SGHNT, YYREEE. From the cysteine up to the phenylalanine, the CDR3 has a length of 13 residues. Only CDR3 DNA remains: 39 bases, in frame from the first base. Libraries came from the immunoSEQ multiplex PCR assay. This immuneACCESS table, as held by TCRdb, lists in-frame sequences with V and J called but not all clones. Of the missing ones, under half trace to an unresolved V gene in checked studies; the others have no known cause. The table for this sample lists some 15,000 clones; over 80% of them were counted only once. The top ten constitute more than 5.5% of the sample. The donors were melanoma patients.

This receptor was obtained from a human donor with melanoma. The sample comprised cells from a culture (not recorded whether cultured in vitro). In this chain, TRBV5-4 is recombined with TRBJ2-7; the D region may be TRBD1 or TRBD2, each matching 7 bases equally. For the CDR3, the sequence is CGLRKQGGDEQYF. DNA sequence: TGTGGATTACGAAAGCAGGGGGGGGACGAGCAGTACTTC. Reference TRBV5-4 and TRBJ2-7 proteins supply the regions before and after the CDR3; the full variable domain is: ETGVTQSPTHLIKTRGQQVTLRCSSQSGHNTVSWYQQALGQGPQFIFQYYREEENGRGNFPPRFSGLQFPNYSSELNVNALELDDSALYLCGLRKQGGDEQYFGPGTRLTVT.